The 19 T cell receptor beta chains below were found in one sample sequenced in a study of post-analysis software for immune sequencing data. cDNA libraries of TCR beta carried unique molecular identifiers. TCRdb itself ran the PCR reads through MiXCR, one entry per CDR3 protein. The sample has 600,000 to 700,000 distinct CDR3 sequences; approximately 59% are singletons. What these receptors recognize is not known. Study-level results: There were roughly 5 TRBV segments more frequent in patients than controls, and TRBV5-6, TRBV5-1 and TRBV20-1 were among them.

Sequencing was performed on blood. These receptors came from a girl aged 2 to 10 with multiple sclerosis.

The chain is built from TRBV6-2 or TRBV6-3 and TRBJ1-2; D gene uncertain. The germline V and J ends were trimmed by 5 bases and 3 bases, with 16 bases remaining between them. CDR1 is MNHEY and CDR2 is SVGEGT in the germline V gene. This CDR3 has 15 amino acids. This chain's CDR3 is CASSHRRHGDYGYTF. The CDR3 nucleotides are TGTGCCAGCAGTCACCGGCGCCATGGGGACTATGGCTACACCTTC.

V and J are TRBV12-3 or TRBV12-4 and TRBJ2-2; D is possibly TRBD1 (6 bases). V lost 3 bases, J lost 4 bases, and 9 bases lay in between. CDR3 length equals 14 residues. The CDR3 region is CASSFTGITGELFF. CDR3 DNA sequence: TGTGCCAGCAGTTTCACAGGGATCACCGGGGAGCTGTTTTTT.

The chain couples TRBV6-6 to TRBJ2-3; D is unclear. Germline values: CDR1 MNHNY, CDR2 SVGAGI (reference sequence). Trimming shortened V by 2 bases and J by 4 bases, and 10 bases separated the two germline ends. The CDR3 has 14 residues. This CDR3 is CASSYGHLPDTQYF. CDR3 nucleotides: TGTGCCAGCAGTTACGGGCACCTGCCAGATACGCAGTATTTT.

V is TRBV5-1 and J is TRBJ2-1; 10 bases are a match to TRBD1. In germline, CDR1 is SGHRS, CDR2 YFSETQ. This CDR3 has 15 amino acids. The trim removed 3 bases at V and 6 bases at J, leaving 6 bases unmatched. CDR3: CASSSGQGLCNEQFF. CDR3 nucleotide sequence: TGCGCCAGCAGCTCGGGACAGGGGTTGTGCAATGAGCAGTTCTTC.

This sequence joins TRBV6-5 and TRBJ2-3; TRBD1 might be the D (6 bases). V was shortened by 8 bases and J by 2 bases, with 11 bases between the two germline ends. CDR1 is MNHEY and CDR2 is SVGAGI in the germline V gene. The CDR3 covers 13 residues. This CDR3 is CASRGGYTDTQYF. The DNA of the CDR3 is TGTGCCAGCCGAGGGGGTTACACAGATACGCAGTATTTT.

The J gene is TRBJ2-4, the V gene TRBV28; D call uncertain. The CDR3 consists of 15 residues. Germline CDR1 and CDR2: MDHEN and SYDVKM. V was trimmed by 5 bases and J by 0 bases, leaving 11 bases between them. CDR3 bases: TGTGCCAGCAGTGCCGCGGAAGTAGCCAAAAACATTCAGTACTTC. As protein: CASSAAEVAKNIQYF.

The CDR3 DNA is TGTGCCAGCAGCCCCAGGGACAGCTCTATCACTGAAGCTTTCTTT. This gives the protein CASSPRDSSITEAFF. The chain employs TRBV7-9 and TRBJ1-1; 7 nucleotides line up with TRBD1. Germline-derived CDR1 and CDR2 are SEHNR and FQNEAQ (reference sequence). V shed 5 bases, J shed 4 bases, and the junction held 10 bases outside the gene matches. The CDR3 contains 15 residues.

The chain employs TRBV7-9 and TRBJ1-2, with D unclear. Germline loops: CDR1 SEHNR, CDR2 FQNEAQ (reference sequence). The CDR3 has 14 amino acids. Trimming shortened V by 5 bases and J by 4 bases, and 14 bases separated the two germline ends. CDR3 nucleotides: TGTGCCAGCAGCCCATCTGGCGCCCGCTATGGCTACACCTTC. Translated: CASSPSGARYGYTF.

Only a few counts were recorded for this clonotype. J is TRBJ2-5 and V is TRBV6-2 or TRBV6-3; D might be TRBD2 (5 bases). Germline V lookup: CDR1 MNHEY, CDR2 SVGEGT. Trimming took off 4 bases at V and 3 bases at J, with 12 bases between the two ends. The CDR3 consists of 14 residues. The CDR3 spells CASSFMDGEETQYF. In DNA, the CDR3 is TGTGCCAGCAGTTTCATGGACGGGGAAGAGACCCAGTACTTC.

This clonotype was counted at least ten times. One end of the junction does not line up with germline, which may come from a read error. The J gene is TRBJ2-7, the V gene TRBV10-2; D remains unclear. This CDR3 is built from 12 residues. Germline-derived CDR1 and CDR2 are WSHSY and SAAADI. CDR3 DNA sequence: TGTGCCAGCAGTGAGAGCTCCTACGAGCAGTACTTC. This gives the protein CASSESSYEQYF.

This clonotype occurred a few times. This sequence joins TRBV29-1 and TRBJ1-2; D not resolved. This CDR3 region has 11 residues. The V end was cut by 6 bases, the J end by 6 bases, with 11 bases between. The germline CDR1 and CDR2 sequences are SQVTM and ANQGSEA. Here the CDR3 DNA reads TGCAGCGTCCTTGACCATGATGGCTACACCTTC. This sequence encodes CSVLDHDGYTF.

This clonotype is a singleton in its sample. The V and J genes are TRBV12-3 or TRBV12-4 and TRBJ2-1, with 7 bases that match TRBD2. V shed 8 bases, J shed 0 bases, and the junction held 4 bases outside the gene matches. CDR3 length equals 14 residues. The CDR3 sequence is CASRGDVSYNEQFF. The CDR3 coding sequence is TGTGCCAGCCGGGGGGACGTCTCCTACAATGAGCAGTTCTTC.

A few counts support this clonotype. This chain joins TRBV25-1 and TRBJ1-2; a weak D match, TRBD1 (6 bases). This CDR3 spans 15 amino acids. V was shortened by 1 base and J by 4 bases, with 13 bases between the two germline ends. Per the germline V gene, CDR1 is MGHDK and CDR2 is SYGVNS. Written as DNA, the CDR3 is TGTGCCAGCAGTGAATGGGGGGCAGGGGTCTATGGCTACACCTTC. It yields the protein CASSEWGAGVYGYTF.

The chain couples TRBV30 to TRBJ2-2; D unresolved. CDR1 GTSNPN and CDR2 SVGIG come from the germline V gene (reference sequence). V was clipped by 2 bases and J by 0 bases, with 7 bases between them. The CDR3 is made up of 14 amino acids. CDR3 protein: CAWSIGSNTGELFF. CDR3 nucleotide sequence: TGTGCCTGGAGTATCGGTTCGAACACCGGGGAGCTGTTTTTT. Looking up the rest from reference TRBV30 and TRBJ2-2 gives the full variable domain: SQTIHQWPATLVQPVGSPLSLECTVEGTSNPNLYWYRQAAGRGLQLLFYSVGIGQISSEVPQNLSASRPQDRQFILSSKKLLLSDSGFYLCAWSIGSNTGELFFGEGSRLTVL.

V gene TRBV5-1 combines with J gene TRBJ2-3; D is perhaps TRBD2 (6 bases). CDR3 length: 17 residues. The V and J ends lost 6 bases and 4 bases respectively, with 24 bases between them. The germline gives CDR1 SGHRS, CDR2 YFSETQ. In DNA, the CDR3 is TGCGCCAGCACCCGGAACCCCCAGGGAGCGGGTGCAGATACGCAGTATTTT. This codes for CASTRNPQGAGADTQYF.

This clonotype was counted at least ten times. This CDR3 is CASSYRDRAYEQYF. The DNA of the CDR3 is TGTGCCAGCAGTTACCGGGACAGGGCCTACGAGCAGTACTTC. The chain employs TRBV6-5 and TRBJ2-7, with 9 bases identical to TRBD1. With V trimmed by 2 bases and J by 2 bases, 1 base remained unmatched. The germline gives CDR1 MNHEY, CDR2 SVGAGI. This CDR3 has 14 residues.

A few counts support this clonotype. The V call is TRBV7-9, the J call TRBJ2-3; 12 nucleotides agree with TRBD1. V trimming: 8 bases; J trimming: 2 bases; junction bases outside the gene matches: 5. This CDR3 is 15 amino acids long. In germline, CDR1 is SEHNR, CDR2 FQNEAQ (reference sequence). The CDR3 sequence is CASGQGQGATDTQYF. In nucleotides, the CDR3 is TGTGCCAGCGGACAGGGACAGGGGGCCACAGATACGCAGTATTTT. The whole variable domain, remainder taken from reference TRBV7-9 and TRBJ2-3, is DTGVSQNPRHKITKRGQNVTFRCDPISEHNRLYWYRQTLGQGPEFLTYFQNEAQLEKSRLLSDRFSAERPKGSFSTLEIQRTEQGDSAMYLCASGQGQGATDTQYFGPGTRLTVL.

The rearrangement joins TRBV11-2 to TRBJ2-7; TRBD1 aligns across 8 bases. Trimming at V came to 6 bases and at J to 0 bases, leaving 4 bases not matched to a gene. The CDR3 totals 14 residues. Germline-derived CDR1 and CDR2 are SGHAT and FQNNGV. The CDR3 region has the DNA TGTGCCAGCAGTCGAACAGGGGGCTCCTACGAGCAGTACTTC. It is translated as CASSRTGGSYEQYF.

The chain has TRBV20-1 and TRBJ1-2; D unresolved. The CDR3 has 14 residues. Germline V lookup: CDR1 DFQATT, CDR2 SNEGSKA (reference sequence). V lost 2 bases and J 8 bases, leaving 18 bases between the germline ends. The CDR3 loop is CSARSVGQLRGYTF. Written as DNA, the CDR3 is TGCAGTGCTAGAAGCGTCGGCCAATTAAGGGGCTACACCTTC.